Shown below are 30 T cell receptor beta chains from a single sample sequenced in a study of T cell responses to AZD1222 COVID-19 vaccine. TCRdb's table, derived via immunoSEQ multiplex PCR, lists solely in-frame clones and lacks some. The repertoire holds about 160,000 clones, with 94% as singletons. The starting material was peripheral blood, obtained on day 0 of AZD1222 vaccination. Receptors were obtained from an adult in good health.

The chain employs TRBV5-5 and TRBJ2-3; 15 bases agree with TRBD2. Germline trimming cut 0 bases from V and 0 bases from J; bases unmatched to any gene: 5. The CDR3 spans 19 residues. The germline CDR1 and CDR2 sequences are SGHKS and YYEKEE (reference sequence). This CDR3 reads CASSLEGLAGGSSTDTQYF. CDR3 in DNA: TGTGCCAGCAGCTTGGAGGGACTAGCGGGGGGCTCTAGCACAGATACGCAGTATTTT.

The CDR3 reads CASSPDSVTGELFF. The CDR3, as DNA: TGTGCCAGCTCCCCTGACTCGGTCACCGGGGAGCTGTTTTTT. The chain is built from TRBV18 and TRBJ2-2; no clear D gene. This CDR3 has 14 residues. Germline values: CDR1 KGHSH, CDR2 LQKENI. V lost 6 bases to trimming and J lost 4 bases, with 12 bases between them.

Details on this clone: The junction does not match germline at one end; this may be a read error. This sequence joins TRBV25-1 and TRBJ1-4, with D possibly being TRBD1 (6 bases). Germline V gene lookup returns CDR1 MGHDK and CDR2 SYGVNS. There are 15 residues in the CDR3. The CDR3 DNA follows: TGTGCCAGCAGTGCTCGGACAGCTCTTAATGAGAAACTGTTTTTT. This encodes CASSARTALNEKLFF.

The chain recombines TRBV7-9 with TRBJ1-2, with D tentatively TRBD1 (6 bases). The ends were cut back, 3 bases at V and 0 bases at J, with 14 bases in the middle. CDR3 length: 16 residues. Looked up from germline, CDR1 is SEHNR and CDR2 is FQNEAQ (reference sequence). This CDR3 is CASSFPRTEANYGYTF. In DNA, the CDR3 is TGTGCCAGCAGCTTCCCTCGGACAGAAGCTAACTATGGCTACACCTTC.

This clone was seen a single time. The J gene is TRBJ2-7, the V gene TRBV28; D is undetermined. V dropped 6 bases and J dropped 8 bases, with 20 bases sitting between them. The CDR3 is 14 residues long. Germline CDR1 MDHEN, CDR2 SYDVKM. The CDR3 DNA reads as TGTGCCAGCAGCTCTAGGGTCCGGCCGGTGAAGCAGTACGTC. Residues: CASSSRVRPVKQYV.

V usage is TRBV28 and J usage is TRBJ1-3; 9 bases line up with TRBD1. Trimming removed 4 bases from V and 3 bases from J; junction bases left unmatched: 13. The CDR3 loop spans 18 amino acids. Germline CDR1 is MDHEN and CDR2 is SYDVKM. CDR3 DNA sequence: TGTGCCAGCAGTTCCCGAGGACAGGGGCAGTACTTTGGAAACACCATATATTTT. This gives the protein CASSSRGQGQYFGNTIYF.

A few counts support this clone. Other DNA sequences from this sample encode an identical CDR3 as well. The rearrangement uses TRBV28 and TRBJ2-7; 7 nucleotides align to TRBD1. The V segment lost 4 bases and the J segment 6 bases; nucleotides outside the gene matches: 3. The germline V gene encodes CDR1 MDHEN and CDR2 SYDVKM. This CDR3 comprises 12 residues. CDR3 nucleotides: TGTGCCAGCAGTTCGACAGGGTCCGAGCAGTACGTC. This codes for CASSSTGSEQYV.

CDR3 coding DNA: TGTGCCAGCAGCGAACTTCCGGGAGCCCAGTACTTC. Its protein product is CASSELPGAQYF. V is TRBV6-2 or TRBV6-3 and J is TRBJ2-4, with D perhaps matching TRBD2 (6 bases). The CDR3 has 12 residues. V was cut by 6 bases and J by 13 bases, with 16 bases left in between. The V gene's germline CDR1 is MNHEY and CDR2 SVGEGT.

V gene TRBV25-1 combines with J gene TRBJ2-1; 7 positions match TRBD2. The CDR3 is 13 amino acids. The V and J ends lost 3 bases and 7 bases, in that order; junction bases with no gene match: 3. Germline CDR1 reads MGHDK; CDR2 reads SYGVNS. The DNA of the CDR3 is TGTGCCAGCAGTGAGCGGGAGCAGAATGAGCAGTTCTTC. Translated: CASSEREQNEQFF.

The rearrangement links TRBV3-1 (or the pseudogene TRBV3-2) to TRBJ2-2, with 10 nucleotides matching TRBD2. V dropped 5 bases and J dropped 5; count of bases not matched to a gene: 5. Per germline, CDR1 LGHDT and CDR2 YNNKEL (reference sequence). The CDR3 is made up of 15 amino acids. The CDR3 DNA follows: TGTGCCAGCAGCAGGGGACTAGCGCAGACCGGGGAGCTGTTTTTT. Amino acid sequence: CASSRGLAQTGELFF.

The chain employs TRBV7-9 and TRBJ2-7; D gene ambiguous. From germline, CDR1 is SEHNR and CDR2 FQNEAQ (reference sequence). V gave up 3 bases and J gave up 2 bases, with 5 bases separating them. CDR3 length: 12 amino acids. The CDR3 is CASSFGPYEQYV. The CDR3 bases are TGTGCCAGCAGCTTCGGACCCTACGAGCAGTACGTC.

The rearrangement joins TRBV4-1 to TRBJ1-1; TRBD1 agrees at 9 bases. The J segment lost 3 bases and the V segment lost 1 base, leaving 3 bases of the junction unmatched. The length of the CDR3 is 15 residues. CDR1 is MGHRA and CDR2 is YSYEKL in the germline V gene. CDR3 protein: CASSQVGQGHTEAFF. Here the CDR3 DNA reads TGCGCCAGCAGCCAAGTCGGACAGGGGCACACTGAAGCTTTCTTT.

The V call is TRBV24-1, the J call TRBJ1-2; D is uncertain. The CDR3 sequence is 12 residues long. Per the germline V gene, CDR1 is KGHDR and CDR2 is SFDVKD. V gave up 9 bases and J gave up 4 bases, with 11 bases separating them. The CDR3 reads CATLTLGYGYTF. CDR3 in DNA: TGTGCCACCCTAACACTAGGCTATGGCTACACCTTC.

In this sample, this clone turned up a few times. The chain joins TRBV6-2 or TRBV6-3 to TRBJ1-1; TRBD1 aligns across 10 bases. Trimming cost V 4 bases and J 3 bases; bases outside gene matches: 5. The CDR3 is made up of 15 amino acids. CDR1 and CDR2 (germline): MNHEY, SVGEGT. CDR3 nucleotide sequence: TGTGCCAGCAGTTCCCGACAGGGGGCCTACACTGAAGCTTTCTTT. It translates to CASSSRQGAYTEAFF.

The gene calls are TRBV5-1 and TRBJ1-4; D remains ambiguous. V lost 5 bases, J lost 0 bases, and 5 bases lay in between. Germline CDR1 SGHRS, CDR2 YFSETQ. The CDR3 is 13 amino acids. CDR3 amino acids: CASRTTTNEKLFF. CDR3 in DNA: TGCGCCAGCAGAACCACAACTAATGAAAAACTGTTTTTT.

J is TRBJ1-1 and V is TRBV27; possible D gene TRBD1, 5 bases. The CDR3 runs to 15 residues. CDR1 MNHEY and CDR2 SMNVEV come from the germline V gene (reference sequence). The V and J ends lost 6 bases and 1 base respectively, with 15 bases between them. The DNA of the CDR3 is TGTGCCAGCAGGCCCTGGGGGACCTGGAACACTGAAGCTTTCTTT. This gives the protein CASRPWGTWNTEAFF.

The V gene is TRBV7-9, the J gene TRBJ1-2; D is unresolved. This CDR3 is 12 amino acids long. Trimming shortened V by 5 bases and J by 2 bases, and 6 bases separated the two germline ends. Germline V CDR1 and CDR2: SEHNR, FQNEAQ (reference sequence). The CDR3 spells CASSAVNYGYTF. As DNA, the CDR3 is TGTGCCAGCAGCGCTGTAAACTATGGCTACACCTTC.

Here the CDR3 reads CASSPRTGASSYEQYV. CDR3 DNA sequence: TGTGCCAGCTCACCGAGGACAGGGGCCTCCTCCTACGAGCAGTACGTC. The rearrangement joins TRBV18 to TRBJ2-7, with TRBD1 matching 9 bases. The CDR3 contains 16 residues. Trimming at V came to 3 bases and at J to 0 bases, leaving 6 bases not matched to a gene. CDR1 is KGHSH and CDR2 is LQKENI in the germline V gene.

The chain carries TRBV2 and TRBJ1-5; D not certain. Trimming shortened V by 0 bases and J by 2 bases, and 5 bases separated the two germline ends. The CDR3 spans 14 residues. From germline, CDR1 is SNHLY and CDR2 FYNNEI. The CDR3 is CASSEALRNQPQHF. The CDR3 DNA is TGTGCCAGCAGTGAAGCGCTTCGCAATCAGCCCCAGCATTTT. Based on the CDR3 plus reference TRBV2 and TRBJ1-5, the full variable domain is EPEVTQTPSHQVTQMGQEVILRCVPISNHLYFYWYRQILGQKVEFLVSFYNNEISEKSEIFDDQFSVERPDGSNFTLKIRSTKLEDSAMYFCASSEALRNQPQHFGDGTRLSIL.

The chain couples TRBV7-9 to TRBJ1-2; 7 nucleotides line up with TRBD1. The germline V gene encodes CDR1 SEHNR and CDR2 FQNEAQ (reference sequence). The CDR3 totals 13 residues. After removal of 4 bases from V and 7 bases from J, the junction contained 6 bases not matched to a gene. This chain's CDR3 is CASSSDRVGGYTF. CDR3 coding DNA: TGTGCCAGCAGCTCCGACAGGGTTGGTGGCTACACCTTC.

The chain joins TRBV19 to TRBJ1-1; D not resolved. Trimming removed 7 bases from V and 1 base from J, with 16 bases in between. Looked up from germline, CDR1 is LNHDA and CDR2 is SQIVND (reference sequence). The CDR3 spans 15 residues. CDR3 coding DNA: TGTGCCAGTACCATCGGGGTTGCCAGGAACACTGAAGCTTTCTTT. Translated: CASTIGVARNTEAFF.

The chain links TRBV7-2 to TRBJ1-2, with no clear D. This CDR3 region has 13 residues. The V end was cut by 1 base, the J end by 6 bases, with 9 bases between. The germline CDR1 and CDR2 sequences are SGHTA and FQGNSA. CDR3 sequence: CASSLGSGNGYTF. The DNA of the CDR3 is TGTGCCAGCAGCTTAGGGAGCGGAAATGGCTACACCTTC. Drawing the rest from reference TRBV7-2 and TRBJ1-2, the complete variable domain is GAGVSQSPSNKVTEKGKDVELRCDPISGHTALYWYRQSLGQGLEFLIYFQGNSAPDKSGLPSDRFSAERTGGSVSTLTIQRTQQEDSAVYLCASSLGSGNGYTFGSGTRLTVV.

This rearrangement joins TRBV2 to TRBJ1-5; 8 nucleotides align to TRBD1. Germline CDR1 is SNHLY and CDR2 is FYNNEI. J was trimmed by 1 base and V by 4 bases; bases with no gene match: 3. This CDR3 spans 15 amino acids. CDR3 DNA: TGTGCCAGCAGTGGACAGGGGATAAGCAATCAGCCCCAGCATTTT. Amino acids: CASSGQGISNQPQHF.

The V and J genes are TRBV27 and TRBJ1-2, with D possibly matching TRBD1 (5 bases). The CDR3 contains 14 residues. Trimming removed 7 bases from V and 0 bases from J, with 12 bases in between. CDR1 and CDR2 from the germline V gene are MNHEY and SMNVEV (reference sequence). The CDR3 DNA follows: TGTGCCAGCACCCCCCGGGGGTCTAACTATGGCTACACCTTC. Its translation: CASTPRGSNYGYTF.

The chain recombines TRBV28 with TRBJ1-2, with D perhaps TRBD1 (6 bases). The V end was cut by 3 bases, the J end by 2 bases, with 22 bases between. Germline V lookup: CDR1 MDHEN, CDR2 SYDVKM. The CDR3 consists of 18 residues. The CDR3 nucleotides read TGTGCCAGCAGTTTGATGGGCCAGGGGCCACTAAAAAACTATGGCTACACCTTC. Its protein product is CASSLMGQGPLKNYGYTF.

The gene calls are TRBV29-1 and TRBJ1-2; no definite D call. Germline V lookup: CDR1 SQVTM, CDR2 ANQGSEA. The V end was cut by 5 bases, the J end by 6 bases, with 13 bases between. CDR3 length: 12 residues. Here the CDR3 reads CSVTYSDNGYTF. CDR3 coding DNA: TGCAGCGTTACTTACAGCGATAATGGCTACACCTTC.

In DNA form, the CDR3 reads TGCGCCAGCAGCACCTACAGGGGGCGGAGCAATGAGCAGTTCTTC. Its protein is CASSTYRGRSNEQFF. The rearrangement joins TRBV5-1 to TRBJ2-1; TRBD1 aligns across 9 bases. J gave up 6 bases and V 4 bases, and 8 bases lay outside the gene matches. There are 15 residues in the CDR3. The V gene's germline CDR1 is SGHRS and CDR2 YFSETQ. The variable domain in full, with the rest retrieved from reference TRBV5-1 and TRBJ2-1, is KAGVTQTPRYLIKTRGQQVTLSCSPISGHRSVSWYQQTPGQGLQFLFEYFSETQRNKGNFPGRFSGRQFSNSRSEMNVSTLELGDSALYLCASSTYRGRSNEQFFGPGTRLTVL.

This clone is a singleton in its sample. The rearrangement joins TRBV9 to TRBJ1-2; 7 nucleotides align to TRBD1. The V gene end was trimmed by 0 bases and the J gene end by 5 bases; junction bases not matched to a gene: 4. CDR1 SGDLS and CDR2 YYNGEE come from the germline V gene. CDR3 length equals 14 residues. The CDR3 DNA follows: TGTGCCAGCAGCGTAGAAATGGGACAGTATGGCTACACCTTC. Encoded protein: CASSVEMGQYGYTF.

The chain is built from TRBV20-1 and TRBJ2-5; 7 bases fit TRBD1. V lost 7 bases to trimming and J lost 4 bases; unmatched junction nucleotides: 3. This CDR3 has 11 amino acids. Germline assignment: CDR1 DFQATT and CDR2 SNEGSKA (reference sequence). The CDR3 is CSGTGVETQYF. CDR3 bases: TGCAGTGGAACAGGGGTAGAGACCCAGTACTTC.

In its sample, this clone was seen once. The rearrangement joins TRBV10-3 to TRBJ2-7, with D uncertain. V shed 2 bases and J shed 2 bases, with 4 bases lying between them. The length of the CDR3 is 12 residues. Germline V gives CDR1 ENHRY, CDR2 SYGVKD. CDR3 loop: CAISETAYEQYV. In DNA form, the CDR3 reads TGTGCCATCAGTGAGACAGCCTACGAGCAGTACGTC.